These T cell receptor beta chains were read from a single sample in a study of blood T cells in healthy people across ages. TCRdb itself ran the 5' RACE reads through MiXCR, one entry per CDR3 protein. The repertoire holds some 940,000 distinct CDR3 sequences, with almost 30% as singletons. These records were also assigned to another study, of T cells of mothers and their children.

The specimen was blood. Receptors were obtained from a woman aged 40 to 55 in good health. CDR3s include the opening cysteine and the closing phenylalanine or tryptophan. Fields, in order: clone size, CDR3 length, D gene, J gene, V gene, CDR3 protein, CDR3 DNA. A D gene is named only where the DNA matches it firmly. The listing skips clone size in some rows; elsewhere it reads once, few, many or a size class.

few,17,NA,TRBJ2-7,TRBV7-9,CASSSPDPGHRSYEQYF,TGTGCCAGCAGCTCCCCCGACCCGGGACATCGCTCCTACGAGCAGTACTTC
NA,16,NA,TRBJ2-1,TRBV5-8,CASSPGQGGIYNEQFF,TGTGCCAGCAGCCCCGGTCAGGGGGGAATTTACAATGAGCAGTTCTTC
NA,15,NA,TRBJ2-2,TRBV28,CASRPPGVNTGELFF,TGTGCCAGCAGGCCTCCGGGGGTCAACACCGGGGAGCTGTTTTTT
many,15,TRBD1,TRBJ1-2,TRBV7-2,CASSLAGDRDDGYTF,TGTGCCAGCAGCTTAGCCGGGGACAGGGACGATGGCTACACCTTC
many,12,NA,TRBJ1-2,TRBV25-1,CASMEGNYGYTF,TGTGCCAGCATGGAAGGGAATTATGGCTACACCTTC
NA,14,NA,TRBJ2-2,TRBV12-3/TRBV12-4,CASTLGRSTGELFF,TGTGCCAGCACCCTGGGACGGAGCACCGGGGAGCTGTTTTTT
few,14,NA,TRBJ1-6,TRBV7-2,CASSQRDTVTPLHF,TGTGCCAGCAGCCAACGGGACACCGTTACGCCCCTCCACTTT
few,15,NA,TRBJ2-1,TRBV15,CATSGLAGAYNEQFF,TGTGCCACCAGCGGCTTGGCGGGGGCTTACAATGAGCAGTTCTTC
many,19,TRBD1,TRBJ2-6,TRBV25-1,CASSVAPGQGPEGANVLTF,TGTGCCAGCAGTGTGGCCCCGGGACAGGGTCCGGAAGGGGCCAACGTCCTGACTTTC
NA,14,NA,TRBJ2-7,TRBV19,CASHVGGAYNEQYF,TGTGCCAGTCATGTGGGCGGAGCGTACAATGAGCAGTACTTC
NA,15,TRBD2,TRBJ2-4,TRBV7-8,CASSQGLAGSPIQYF,TGTGCCAGCAGCCAGGGACTAGCGGGGTCCCCCATTCAGTACTTC
few,12,NA,TRBJ2-1,TRBV10-3,CAISEGESEQFF,TGTGCCATCAGTGAGGGAGAGAGTGAGCAGTTCTTC
NA,10,TRBD2,TRBJ2-4,TRBV20-1,CSAGGNIQYF,TGCAGTGCCGGGGGGAACATTCAGTACTTC
many,14,NA,TRBJ2-7,TRBV12-3/TRBV12-4,CASSLLRDSYEQYF,TGTGCCAGCAGTTTATTGCGGGATTCCTACGAGCAGTACTTC
NA,12,NA,TRBJ2-5,TRBV20-1,CSARPETDRQYF,TGCAGTGCTAGACCTGAAACAGACCGGCAGTACTTC
NA,12,NA,TRBJ2-5,TRBV24-1,CATSDQHSTQYF,TGTGCCACCAGTGACCAGCATTCGACCCAGTACTTC
once,15,NA,TRBJ1-1,TRBV7-2,CASSASAGTRSEAFF,TGTGCCAGCAGCGCCTCCGCCGGGACCCGCAGTGAAGCTTTCTTT
many,13,NA,TRBJ2-1,TRBV2,CASSPATYNEQFF,TGTGCCAGCAGTCCAGCTACCTACAATGAGCAGTTCTTC
NA,16,TRBD1,TRBJ1-2,TRBV4-3,CASSQDGGRGNYGYTF,TGCGCCAGCAGCCAAGATGGGGGCAGGGGGAACTATGGCTACACCTTC
many,16,TRBD2,TRBJ2-7,TRBV18,CASSPPLGGGGYEQYF,TGTGCCAGCTCACCTCCCCTGGGGGGGGGAGGATACGAGCAGTACTTC
NA,13,NA,TRBJ2-7,TRBV9,CASSVGSAYEQYF,TGTGCCAGCAGCGTTGGGTCAGCCTACGAGCAGTACTTC
NA,15,TRBD2,TRBJ2-1,TRBV5-1,CASSLASGGYNKQFF,TGCGCCAGCAGCTTGGCTAGCGGGGGGTACAATAAGCAGTTCTTC
NA,16,NA,TRBJ1-4,TRBV27,CASSLSGGIANEKLFF,TGTGCCAGCAGTTTATCGGGCGGGATTGCTAATGAAAAACTGTTTTTT
NA,14,NA,TRBJ1-5,TRBV5-6,CASSLKGNHQPQHF,TGTGCCAGCAGCTTAAAGGGGAACCATCAGCCCCAGCATTTT
few,15,NA,TRBJ2-7,TRBV9,CASSVGNSGSYEQYF,TGTGCCAGCAGCGTAGGTAATAGCGGCTCCTACGAGCAGTACTTC
few,16,NA,TRBJ1-5,TRBV5-1,CASSLEGPYSNQPQHF,TGCGCCAGCAGCTTGGAGGGGCCCTATAGCAATCAGCCCCAGCATTTT
few,15,NA,TRBJ1-5,TRBV9,CASSPHGGGEQPQHF,TGTGCCAGCAGCCCCCATGGGGGTGGCGAGCAGCCCCAGCATTTT
NA,14,NA,TRBJ2-7,TRBV20-1,CSARDSDRPYEQYF,TGCAGTGCTAGAGATAGCGACAGGCCCTACGAGCAGTACTTC
many,15,NA,TRBJ1-1,TRBV4-3,CASSQDRGMNTEAFF,TGCGCCAGCAGCCAAGATAGGGGAATGAACACTGAAGCTTTCTTT
NA,14,NA,TRBJ2-7,TRBV28,CASSPWVTGYEQYF,TGTGCCAGCAGTCCCTGGGTCACCGGCTACGAGCAGTACTTC
NA,13,NA,TRBJ1-2,TRBV7-8,CASSLARGSGYTF,TGTGCCAGCAGCTTAGCGCGGGGGTCTGGCTACACCTTC
many,15,TRBD1,TRBJ2-7,TRBV12-3/TRBV12-4,CASSGPGQGTYEQYF,TGTGCCAGCAGCGGACCGGGACAGGGGACCTACGAGCAGTACTTC
few,15,NA,TRBJ1-1,TRBV20-1,CSAREQLLGNTEAFF,TGCAGTGCTAGAGAACAGTTGTTAGGGAACACTGAAGCTTTCTTT
NA,13,NA,TRBJ2-5,TRBV9,CASSVEFQGTQYF,TGTGCCAGCAGCGTAGAATTTCAAGGGACCCAGTACTTC
once,12,NA,TRBJ2-1,TRBV24-1,CATSQRGNEQFF,TGTGCCACCAGCCAACGGGGGAATGAGCAGTTCTTT
few,13,NA,TRBJ1-2,TRBV12-3/TRBV12-4,CASSPDDQGGYTF,TGTGCCAGCAGTCCCGACGATCAGGGCGGCTACACCTTC
few,15,NA,TRBJ1-2,TRBV2,CASTLDHRVNYGYTF,TGTGCCAGCACCCTAGACCACAGGGTGAACTATGGCTACACCTTC
NA,13,NA,TRBJ2-5,TRBV20-1,CSAPQAGEETQYF,TGCAGTGCTCCCCAGGCAGGGGAAGAGACCCAGTACTTC
many,15,NA,TRBJ2-6,TRBV7-2,CASSKGGSGANVLTF,TGTGCCAGCAGCAAGGGGGGTTCTGGGGCCAACGTCCTGACTTTC
few,17,NA,TRBJ2-5,TRBV27,CASSSLRQVGIQETQYF,TGTGCCAGCAGCTCCCTGAGGCAAGTCGGGATCCAAGAGACCCAGTACTTC
few,14,TRBD1,TRBJ2-7,TRBV12-3/TRBV12-4,CASAGSEAQGAQYF,TGTGCCAGCGCGGGAAGCGAGGCGCAGGGGGCCCAGTACTTC
many,16,NA,TRBJ2-5,TRBV4-1,CASSQVRLGLQETQYF,TGCGCCAGCAGCCAAGTGCGGCTAGGGCTTCAAGAGACCCAGTACTTC
NA,16,NA,TRBJ1-2,TRBV24-1,CATSGPLRTDYYGYTF,TGTGCCACCAGTGGACCCCTTCGGACAGATTACTATGGCTACACCTTC
NA,15,TRBD2,TRBJ2-5,TRBV7-8,CASTGGAGTARTQYF,TGTGCCAGCACCGGGGGGGCAGGAACCGCACGGACCCAGTACTTC
NA,14,NA,TRBJ1-2,TRBV5-8,CASSLGDGSYGYTF,TGTGCCAGCAGCTTGGGGGACGGTAGCTATGGCTACACCTTC
NA,15,NA,TRBJ2-1,TRBV5-5,CASSFNLLSSYEQFF,TGTGCCAGCAGCTTTAACCTCTTGAGCTCCTACGAGCAGTTCTTC
NA,19,NA,TRBJ2-3,TRBV3-1,CASSQGSVGLAASADTQYF,TGTGCCAGCAGCCAAGGCTCGGTTGGATTAGCGGCAAGCGCAGATACGCAGTATTTT